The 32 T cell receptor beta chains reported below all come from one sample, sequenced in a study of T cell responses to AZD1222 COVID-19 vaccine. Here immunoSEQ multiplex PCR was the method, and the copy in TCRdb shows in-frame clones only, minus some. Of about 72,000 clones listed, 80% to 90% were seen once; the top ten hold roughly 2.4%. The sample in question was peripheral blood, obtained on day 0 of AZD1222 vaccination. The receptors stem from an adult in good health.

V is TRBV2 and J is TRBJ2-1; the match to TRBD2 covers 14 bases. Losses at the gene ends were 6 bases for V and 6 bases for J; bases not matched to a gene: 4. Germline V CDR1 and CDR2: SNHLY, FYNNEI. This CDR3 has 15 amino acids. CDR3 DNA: TGTGCCAGCAGCCCCGGGACTAGCGGGAGCAATGAGCAGTTCTTC. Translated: CASSPGTSGSNEQFF.

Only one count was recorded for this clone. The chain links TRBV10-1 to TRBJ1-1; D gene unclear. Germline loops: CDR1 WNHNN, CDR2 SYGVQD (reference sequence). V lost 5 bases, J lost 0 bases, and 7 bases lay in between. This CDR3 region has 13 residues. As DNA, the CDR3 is TGCGCCAGCAGTTGGGCGCTGAACACTGAAGCTTTCTTT. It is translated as CASSWALNTEAFF.

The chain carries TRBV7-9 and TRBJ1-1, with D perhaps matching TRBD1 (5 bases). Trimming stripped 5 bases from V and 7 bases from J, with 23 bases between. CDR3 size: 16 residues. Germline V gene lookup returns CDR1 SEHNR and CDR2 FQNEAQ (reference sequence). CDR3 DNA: TGTGCCAGCAGCGAGAAAAGGGACTTCGAACCTGGTGAAGCTTTCTTT. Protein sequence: CASSEKRDFEPGEAFF.

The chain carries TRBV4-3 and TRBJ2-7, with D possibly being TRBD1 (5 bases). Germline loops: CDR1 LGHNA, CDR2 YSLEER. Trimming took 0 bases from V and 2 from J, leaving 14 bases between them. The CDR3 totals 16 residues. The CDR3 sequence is CASSQDRGRVAYEQYF. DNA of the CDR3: TGCGCCAGCAGCCAAGATAGGGGCCGGGTGGCCTACGAGCAGTACTTC.

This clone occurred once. The CDR3 sequence: CAWRQKGTGGREQYF. The DNA of the CDR3 is TGTGCCTGGAGGCAGAAAGGGACAGGGGGTAGGGAGCAGTACTTC. The rearrangement joins TRBV30 to TRBJ2-7; 11 bases match TRBD1. The CDR3 has 15 residues. Trimming took 3 bases from V and 7 from J; bases not matched to a gene: 11. Germline CDR1 and CDR2: GTSNPN and SVGIG (reference sequence).

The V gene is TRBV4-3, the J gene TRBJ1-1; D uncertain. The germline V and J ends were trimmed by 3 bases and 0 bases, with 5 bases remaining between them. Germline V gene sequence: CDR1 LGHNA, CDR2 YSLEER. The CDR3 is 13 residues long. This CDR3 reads CASSHGLNTEAFF. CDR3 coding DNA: TGCGCCAGCAGCCACGGACTGAACACTGAAGCTTTCTTT.

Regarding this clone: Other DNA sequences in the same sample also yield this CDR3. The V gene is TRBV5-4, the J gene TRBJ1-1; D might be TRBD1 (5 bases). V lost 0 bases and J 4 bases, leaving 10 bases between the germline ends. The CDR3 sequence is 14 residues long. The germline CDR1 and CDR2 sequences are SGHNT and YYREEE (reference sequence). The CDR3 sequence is CASSLGQGFTEAFF. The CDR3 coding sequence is TGTGCCAGCAGCTTGGGTCAGGGATTCACTGAAGCTTTCTTT.

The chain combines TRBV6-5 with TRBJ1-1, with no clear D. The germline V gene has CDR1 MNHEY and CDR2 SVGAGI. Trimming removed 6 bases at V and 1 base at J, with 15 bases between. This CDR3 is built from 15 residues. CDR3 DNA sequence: TGTGCCAGCAGGAGTTTAAGGGAAAAGAACACTGAAGCTTTCTTT. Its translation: CASRSLREKNTEAFF.

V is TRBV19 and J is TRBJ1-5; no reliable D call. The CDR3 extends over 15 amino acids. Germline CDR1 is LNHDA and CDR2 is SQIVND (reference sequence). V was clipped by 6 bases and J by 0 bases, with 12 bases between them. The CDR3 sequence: CASRTLGNSNQPQHF. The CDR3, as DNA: TGTGCCAGTAGAACCCTGGGAAATAGCAATCAGCCCCAGCATTTT.

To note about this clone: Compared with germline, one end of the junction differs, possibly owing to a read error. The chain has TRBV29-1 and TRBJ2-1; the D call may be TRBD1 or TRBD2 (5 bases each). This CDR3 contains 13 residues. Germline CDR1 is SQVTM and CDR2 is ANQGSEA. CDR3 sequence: CSVEEGSYNEQFF. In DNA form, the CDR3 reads TGCAGCGTGGAAGAGGGGTCCTACAATGAGCAGTTCTTC.

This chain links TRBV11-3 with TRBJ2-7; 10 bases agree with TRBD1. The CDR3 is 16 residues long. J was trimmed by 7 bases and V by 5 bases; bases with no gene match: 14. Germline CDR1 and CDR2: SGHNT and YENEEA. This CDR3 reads CASSPRGTGVRGEQYF. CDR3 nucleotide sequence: TGTGCCAGCAGCCCACGCGGGACAGGGGTGCGAGGGGAGCAGTACTTC.

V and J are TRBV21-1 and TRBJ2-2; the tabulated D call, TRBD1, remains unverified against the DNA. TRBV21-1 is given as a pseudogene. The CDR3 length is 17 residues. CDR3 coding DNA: TGTGCCAGCTATACGATGCACAGGGGTTGGAACACCGGGGAGCTGTTTTTT. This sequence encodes CASYTMHRGWNTGELFF.

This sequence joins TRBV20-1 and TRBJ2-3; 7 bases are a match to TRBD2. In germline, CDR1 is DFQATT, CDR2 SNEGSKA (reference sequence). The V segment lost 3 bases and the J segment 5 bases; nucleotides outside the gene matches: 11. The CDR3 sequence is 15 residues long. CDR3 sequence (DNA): TGCAGTGCTAGTCCTGGCGGGAGTGCGGGAGATACGCAGTATTTT. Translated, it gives CSASPGGSAGDTQYF.

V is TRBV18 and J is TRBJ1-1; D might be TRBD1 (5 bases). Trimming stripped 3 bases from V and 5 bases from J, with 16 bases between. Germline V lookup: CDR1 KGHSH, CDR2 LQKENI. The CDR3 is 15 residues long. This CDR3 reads CASSPGEMRGTEAFF. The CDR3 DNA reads TGTGCCAGCTCACCCGGGGAGATGAGGGGAACTGAAGCTTTCTTT. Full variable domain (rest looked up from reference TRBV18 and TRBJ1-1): NAGVMQNPRHLVRRRGQEARLRCSPMKGHSHVYWYRQLPEEGLKFMVYLQKENIIDESGMPKERFSAEFPKEGPSILRIQQVVRGDSAAYFCASSPGEMRGTEAFFGQGTRLTVV.

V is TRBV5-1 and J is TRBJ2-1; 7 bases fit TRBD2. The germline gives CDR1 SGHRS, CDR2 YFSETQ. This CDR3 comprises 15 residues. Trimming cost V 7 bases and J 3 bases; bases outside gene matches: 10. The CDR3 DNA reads TGCGCCAGCCGCAGGGATCAGCGGGGCTACAATGAGCAGTTCTTC. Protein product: CASRRDQRGYNEQFF.

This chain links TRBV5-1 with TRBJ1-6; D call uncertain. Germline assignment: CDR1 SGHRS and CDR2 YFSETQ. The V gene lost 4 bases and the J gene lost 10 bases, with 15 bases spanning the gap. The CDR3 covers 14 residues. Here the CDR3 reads CASSDRTGVSPLHF. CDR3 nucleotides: TGCGCCAGCAGCGATCGGACGGGTGTATCACCCCTCCACTTT.

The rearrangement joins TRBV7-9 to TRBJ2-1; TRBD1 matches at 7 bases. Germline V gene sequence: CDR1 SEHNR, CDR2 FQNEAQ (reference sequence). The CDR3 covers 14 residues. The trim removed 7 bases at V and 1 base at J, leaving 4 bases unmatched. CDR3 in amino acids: CASTGTESYNEQFF. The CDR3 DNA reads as TGTGCCAGCACCGGGACAGAGTCCTACAATGAGCAGTTCTTC.

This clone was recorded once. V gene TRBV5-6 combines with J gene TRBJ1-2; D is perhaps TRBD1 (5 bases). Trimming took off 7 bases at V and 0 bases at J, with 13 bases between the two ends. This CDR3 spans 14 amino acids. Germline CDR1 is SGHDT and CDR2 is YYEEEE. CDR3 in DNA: TGTGCCAGCGGCGCAGGGTTCCCTAACTATGGCTACACCTTC. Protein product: CASGAGFPNYGYTF.

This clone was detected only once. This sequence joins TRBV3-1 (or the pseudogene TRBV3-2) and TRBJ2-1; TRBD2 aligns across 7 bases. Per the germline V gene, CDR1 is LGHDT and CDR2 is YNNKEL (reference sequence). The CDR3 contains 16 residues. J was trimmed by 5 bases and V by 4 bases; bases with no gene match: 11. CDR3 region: CASSLGWLAENNEQFF. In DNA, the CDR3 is TGTGCCAGCAGCCTTGGATGGCTAGCGGAAAACAATGAGCAGTTCTTC.

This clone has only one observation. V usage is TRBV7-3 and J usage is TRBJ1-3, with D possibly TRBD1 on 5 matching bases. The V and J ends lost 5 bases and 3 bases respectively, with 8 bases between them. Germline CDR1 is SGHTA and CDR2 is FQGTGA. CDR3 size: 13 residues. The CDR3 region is CASSAQDGNTIYF. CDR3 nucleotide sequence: TGTGCCAGCAGCGCACAGGATGGAAACACCATATATTTT.

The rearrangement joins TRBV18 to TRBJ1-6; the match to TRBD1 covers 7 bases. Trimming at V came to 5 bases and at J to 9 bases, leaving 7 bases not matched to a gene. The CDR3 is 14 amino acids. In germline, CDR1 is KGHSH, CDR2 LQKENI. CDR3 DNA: TGTGCCAGCTCAGAGTCAGGGGGACGTTCACCCCTCCACTTT. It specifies CASSESGGRSPLHF.

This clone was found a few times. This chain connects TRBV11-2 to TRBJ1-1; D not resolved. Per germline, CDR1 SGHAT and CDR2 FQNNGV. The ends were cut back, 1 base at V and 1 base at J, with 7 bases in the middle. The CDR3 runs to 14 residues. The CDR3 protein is CASSLVAGNTEAFF. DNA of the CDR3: TGTGCCAGCAGCTTAGTGGCCGGGAACACTGAAGCTTTCTTT.

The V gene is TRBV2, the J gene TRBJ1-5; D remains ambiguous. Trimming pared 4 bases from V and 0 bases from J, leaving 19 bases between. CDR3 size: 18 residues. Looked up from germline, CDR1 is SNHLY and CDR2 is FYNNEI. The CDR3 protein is CASSGLMERSYSNQPQHF. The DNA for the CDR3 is TGTGCCAGCAGTGGACTCATGGAGCGGAGCTATAGCAATCAGCCCCAGCATTTT.

CDR3 loop: CASSTGGSRNEQFF. DNA of the CDR3: TGTGCCAGCAGCACGGGGGGTAGCCGCAATGAGCAGTTCTTC. This chain joins TRBV14 and TRBJ2-1; 7 bases line up with TRBD2. Germline V gene lookup returns CDR1 SGHDN and CDR2 FVKESK. V shed 5 bases, J shed 6 bases, and the junction held 7 bases outside the gene matches. The CDR3 runs to 14 residues.

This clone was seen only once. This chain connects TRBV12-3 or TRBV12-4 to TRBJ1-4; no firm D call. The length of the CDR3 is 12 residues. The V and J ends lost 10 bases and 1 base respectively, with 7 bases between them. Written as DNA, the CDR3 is TGTGCCACCGGTTTAACTAATGAAAAACTGTTTTTT. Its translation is CATGLTNEKLFF.

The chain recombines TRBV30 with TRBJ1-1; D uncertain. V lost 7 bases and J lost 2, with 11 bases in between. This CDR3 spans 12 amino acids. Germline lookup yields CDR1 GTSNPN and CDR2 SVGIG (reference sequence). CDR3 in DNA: TGTGCCTTAAAGAATAGAAACACTGAAGCTTTCTTT. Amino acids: CALKNRNTEAFF.

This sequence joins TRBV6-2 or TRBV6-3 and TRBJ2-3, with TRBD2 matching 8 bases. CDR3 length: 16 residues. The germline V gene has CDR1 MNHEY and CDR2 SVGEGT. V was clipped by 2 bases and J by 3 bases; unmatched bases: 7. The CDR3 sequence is CASSYPSGRPTDTQYF. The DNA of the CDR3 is TGTGCCAGCAGTTACCCGAGCGGGAGACCGACAGATACGCAGTATTTT.

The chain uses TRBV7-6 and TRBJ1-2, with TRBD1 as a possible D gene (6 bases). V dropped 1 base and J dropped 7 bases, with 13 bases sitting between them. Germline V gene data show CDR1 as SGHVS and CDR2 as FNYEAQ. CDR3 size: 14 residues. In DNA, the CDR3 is TGTGCCAGCAGCTTAGAGGGGGGTGTTGGTGGCTACACCTTC. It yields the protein CASSLEGGVGGYTF.

The CDR3 here is CASSLDGAGELFF. CDR3 nucleotides: TGTGCCAGCAGCTTGGACGGGGCCGGGGAGCTGTTTTTT. This sequence joins TRBV3-1 (or the pseudogene TRBV3-2) and TRBJ2-2; a possible D gene is TRBD2 (5 bases). Trimming removed 5 bases at V and 6 bases at J, with 10 bases between. The CDR3 has 13 residues. Germline V gene lookup returns CDR1 LGHDT and CDR2 YNNKEL (reference sequence).

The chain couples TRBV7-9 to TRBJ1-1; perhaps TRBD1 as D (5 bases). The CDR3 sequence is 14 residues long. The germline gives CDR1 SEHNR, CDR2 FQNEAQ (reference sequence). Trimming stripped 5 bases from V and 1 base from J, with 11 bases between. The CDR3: CASSVPGWNTEAFF. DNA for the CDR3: TGTGCCAGCAGCGTCCCAGGGTGGAACACTGAAGCTTTCTTT.

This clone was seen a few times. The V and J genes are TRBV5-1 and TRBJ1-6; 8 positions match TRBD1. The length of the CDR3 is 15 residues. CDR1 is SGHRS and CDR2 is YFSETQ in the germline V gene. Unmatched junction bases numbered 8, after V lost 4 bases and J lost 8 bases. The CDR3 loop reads CASSPSTGVDSPLHF. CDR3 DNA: TGCGCCAGCAGCCCCTCGACAGGGGTCGATTCACCCCTCCACTTT. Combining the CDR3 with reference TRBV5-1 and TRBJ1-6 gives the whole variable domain KAGVTQTPRYLIKTRGQQVTLSCSPISGHRSVSWYQQTPGQGLQFLFEYFSETQRNKGNFPGRFSGRQFSNSRSEMNVSTLELGDSALYLCASSPSTGVDSPLHFGNGTRLTVT.

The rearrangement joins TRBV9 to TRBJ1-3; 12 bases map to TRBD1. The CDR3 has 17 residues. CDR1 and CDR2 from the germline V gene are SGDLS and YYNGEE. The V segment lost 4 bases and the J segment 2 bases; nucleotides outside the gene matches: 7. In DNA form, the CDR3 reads TGTGCCAGCAGCAAGGGGACAGGGGGCGGAACTGGAAACACCATATATTTT. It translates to CASSKGTGGGTGNTIYF. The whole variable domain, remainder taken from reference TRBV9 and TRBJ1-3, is DSGVTQTPKHLITATGQRVTLRCSPRSGDLSVYWYQQSLDQGLQFLIQYYNGEERAKGNILERFSAQQFPDLHSELNLSSLELGDSALYFCASSKGTGGGTGNTIYFGEGSWLTVV.